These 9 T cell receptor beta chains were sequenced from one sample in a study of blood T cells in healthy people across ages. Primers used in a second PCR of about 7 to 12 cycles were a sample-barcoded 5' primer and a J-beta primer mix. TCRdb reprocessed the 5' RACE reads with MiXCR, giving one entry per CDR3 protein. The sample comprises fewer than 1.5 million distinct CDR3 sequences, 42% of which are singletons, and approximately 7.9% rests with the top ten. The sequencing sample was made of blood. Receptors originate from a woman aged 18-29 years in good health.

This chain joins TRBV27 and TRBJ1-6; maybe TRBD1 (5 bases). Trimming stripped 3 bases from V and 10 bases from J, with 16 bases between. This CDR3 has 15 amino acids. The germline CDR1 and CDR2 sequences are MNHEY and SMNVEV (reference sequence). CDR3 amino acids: CASSLGSGAWSPLHF. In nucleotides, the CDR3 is TGTGCCAGCAGTTTGGGCAGCGGGGCTTGGTCACCCCTCCACTTT.

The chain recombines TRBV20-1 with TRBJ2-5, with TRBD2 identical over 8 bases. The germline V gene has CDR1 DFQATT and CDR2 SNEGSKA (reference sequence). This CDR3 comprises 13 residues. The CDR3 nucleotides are TGCGCCCCAGAGCGGGGGCACCAAGAGACCCAGTACTTC. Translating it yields CAPERGHQETQYF.

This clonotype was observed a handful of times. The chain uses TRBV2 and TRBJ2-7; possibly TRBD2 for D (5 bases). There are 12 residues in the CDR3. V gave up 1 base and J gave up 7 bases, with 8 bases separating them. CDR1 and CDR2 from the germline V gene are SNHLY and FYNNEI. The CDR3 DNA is TGTGCCAGCAGTGAAGGACGGACTGAGCAGTACTTC. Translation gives CASSEGRTEQYF.

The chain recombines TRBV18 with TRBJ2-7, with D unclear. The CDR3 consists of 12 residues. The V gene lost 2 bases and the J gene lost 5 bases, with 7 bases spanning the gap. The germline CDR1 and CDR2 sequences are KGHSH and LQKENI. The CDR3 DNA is TGTGCCAGCTCACCAAGTCGAGACGAGCAGTACTTC. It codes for CASSPSRDEQYF. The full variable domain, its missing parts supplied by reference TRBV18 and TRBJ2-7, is NAGVMQNPRHLVRRRGQEARLRCSPMKGHSHVYWYRQLPEEGLKFMVYLQKENIIDESGMPKERFSAEFPKEGPSILRIQQVVRGDSAAYFCASSPSRDEQYFGPGTRLTVT.

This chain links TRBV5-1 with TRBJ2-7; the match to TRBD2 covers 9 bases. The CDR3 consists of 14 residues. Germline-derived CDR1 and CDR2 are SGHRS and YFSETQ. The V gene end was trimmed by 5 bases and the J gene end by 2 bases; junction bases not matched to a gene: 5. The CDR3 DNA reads TGCGCCAGCAGGAATAGCGGGGGCACCTACGAGCAGTACTTC. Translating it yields CASRNSGGTYEQYF.

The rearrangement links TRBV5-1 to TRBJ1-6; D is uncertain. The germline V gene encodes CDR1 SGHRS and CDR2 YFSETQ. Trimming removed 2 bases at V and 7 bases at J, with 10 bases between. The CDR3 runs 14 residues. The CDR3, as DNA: TGCGCCAGCAGCTTAACAGTGAACAATTCACCCCTCCACTTT. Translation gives CASSLTVNNSPLHF.

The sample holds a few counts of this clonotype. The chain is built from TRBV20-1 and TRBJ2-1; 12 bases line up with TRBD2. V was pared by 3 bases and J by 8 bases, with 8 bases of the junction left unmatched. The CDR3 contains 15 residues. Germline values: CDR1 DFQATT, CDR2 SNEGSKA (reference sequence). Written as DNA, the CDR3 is TGCAGTGCTAGGCTAGCGGGAGGGAATAATGATGAGCAGTTCTTC. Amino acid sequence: CSARLAGGNNDEQFF.

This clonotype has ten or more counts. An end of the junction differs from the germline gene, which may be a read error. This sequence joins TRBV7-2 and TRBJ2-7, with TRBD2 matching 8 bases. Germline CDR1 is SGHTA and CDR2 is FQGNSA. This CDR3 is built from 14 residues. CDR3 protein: CASSLAGPSYEQYF. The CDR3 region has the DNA TGTGCCAGCAGTTTAGCGGGGCCGTCCTACGAGCAGTACTTC. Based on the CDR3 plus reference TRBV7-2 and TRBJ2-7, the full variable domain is GAGVSQSPSNKVTEKGKDVELRCDPISGHTALYWYRQSLGQGLEFLIYFQGNSAPDKSGLPSDRFSAERTGGSVSTLTIQRTQQEDSAVYLCASSLAGPSYEQYFGPGTRLTVT.

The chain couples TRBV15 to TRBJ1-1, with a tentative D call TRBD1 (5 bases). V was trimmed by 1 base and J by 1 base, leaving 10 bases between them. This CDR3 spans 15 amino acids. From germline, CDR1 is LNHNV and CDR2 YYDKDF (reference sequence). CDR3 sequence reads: CATSRVGQRNTEAFF. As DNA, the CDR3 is TGTGCCACCAGCAGAGTAGGACAACGGAACACTGAAGCTTTCTTT. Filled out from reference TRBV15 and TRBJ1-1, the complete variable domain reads DAMVIQNPRYQVTQFGKPVTLSCSQTLNHNVMYWYQQKSSQAPKLLFHYYDKDFNNEADTPDNFQSRRPNTSFCFLDIRSPGLGDTAMYLCATSRVGQRNTEAFFGQGTRLTVV.